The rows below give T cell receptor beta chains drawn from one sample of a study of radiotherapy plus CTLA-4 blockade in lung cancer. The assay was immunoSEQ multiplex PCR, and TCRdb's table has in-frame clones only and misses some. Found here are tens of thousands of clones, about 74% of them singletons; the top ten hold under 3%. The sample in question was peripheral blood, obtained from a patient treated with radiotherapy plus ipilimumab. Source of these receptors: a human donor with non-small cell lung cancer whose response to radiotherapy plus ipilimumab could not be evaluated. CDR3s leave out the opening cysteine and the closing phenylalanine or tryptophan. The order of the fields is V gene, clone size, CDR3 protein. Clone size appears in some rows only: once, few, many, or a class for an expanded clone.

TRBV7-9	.	ASSPGQGGYT
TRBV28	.	ASSFLIHVRGRTDTQY
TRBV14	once	ASSQELVASGSYEQY
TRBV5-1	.	ASSFSGGTFYEQY
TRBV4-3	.	ASSLSGGNTDTQY
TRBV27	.	ASSRPGFGYT
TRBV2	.	ASSIGLAESTDTQY
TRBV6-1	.	ASSAVYMNTEAF
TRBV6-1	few	ASSLSGRASYEQY
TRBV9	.	ASSVVAGENNEQF
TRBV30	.	AWVRGWSKQPQH
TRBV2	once	ATRESGNQPQH
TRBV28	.	AISRQSSYNSPLH
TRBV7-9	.	ASSLVASGSHEQY
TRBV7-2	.	ASSSRTGRNTEAF
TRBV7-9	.	ASSGAGEAYGYT
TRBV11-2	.	ASSSLASETQY
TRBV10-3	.	ASNTAGVSGELF
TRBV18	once	ASSPRRTGSGANVLT
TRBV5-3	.	ARSLIRARMARAVFEAF
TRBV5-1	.	ASSFSPTGVSNTEAF
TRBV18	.	ASFGLPSSTDTQY
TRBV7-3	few	ASSLMGQGPTGELF
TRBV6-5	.	ASSIIGGTTEAF
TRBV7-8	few	ASSLARTGPNYGYT
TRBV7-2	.	ATRGGAYNSPLH
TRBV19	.	ASRRTSGADTQY
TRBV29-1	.	SVLGTSGGLSSYNEQF
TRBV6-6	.	ASNRSGRINEQY
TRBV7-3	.	ASSLIAGGLNEQF